The text below deals with one T cell receptor (beta chain). Its antigen is not identified. 13 Jbeta primers and 60 Vbeta primers were used for the PCR. Generated by immunoSEQ multiplex PCR, the TCRdb table keeps only in-frame clones and is missing some. The sample shows about 160,000 clones, roughly 80% of them seen only once. This sample was included in a study of cytomegalovirus exposure and HLA in healthy donors. Whole-study findings and limits: Presence/absence analyses rested on an assumption that sequencing depth was roughly uniform across donors.

The CDR3 length is 17 residues. The ends were cut back, 2 bases at V and 0 bases at J, with 13 bases in the middle. CDR1 is LNHDA and CDR2 is SQIVND in the germline V gene (reference sequence). The sequencing sample was made of PBMCs. The sequence came from a middle-aged man in good health and CMV-seronegative. This chain connects TRBV19 to TRBJ1-4, with D possibly matching TRBD1 (6 bases). CDR3 bases: TGTGCCAGTAGTATACCGGGGGGCCTGTCAACTAATGAAAAACTGTTTTTT. It translates to CASSIPGGLSTNEKLFF.